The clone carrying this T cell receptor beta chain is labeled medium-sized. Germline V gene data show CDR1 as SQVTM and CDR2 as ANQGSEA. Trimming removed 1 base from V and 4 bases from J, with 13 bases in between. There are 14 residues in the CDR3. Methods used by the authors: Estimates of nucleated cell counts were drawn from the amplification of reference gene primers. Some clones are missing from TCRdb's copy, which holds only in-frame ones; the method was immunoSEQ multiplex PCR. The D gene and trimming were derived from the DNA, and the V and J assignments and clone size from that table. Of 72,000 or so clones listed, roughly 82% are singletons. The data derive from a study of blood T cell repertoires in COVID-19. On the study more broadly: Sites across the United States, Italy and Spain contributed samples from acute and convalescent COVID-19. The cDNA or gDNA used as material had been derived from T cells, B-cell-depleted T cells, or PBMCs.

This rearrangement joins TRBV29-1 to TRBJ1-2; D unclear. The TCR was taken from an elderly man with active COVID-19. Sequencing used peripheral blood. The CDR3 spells CSVEASGLGYGYTF. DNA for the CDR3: TGCAGCGTTGAAGCCTCCGGGTTGGGCTATGGCTACACCTTC.